The 24 T cell receptor beta chains below come from one sample, sequenced in a study of T-cell reconstitution after alpha-beta-depleted transplantation in children. Using unique molecular identifiers, the investigators prepared the TCRbeta library. TCRdb processed the PCR reads anew with MiXCR; each CDR3 protein has one entry. The sample holds approximately 500,000 distinct CDR3 sequences, over 9.5% seen once. The source material was PBMCs, sampled before TCRalphabeta/CD19-depleted stem cell transplant. The receptors come from a child aged 2 to 15 with inherited bone marrow failure, due to receive a stem cell transplant.

The chain uses TRBV3-1 and TRBJ2-3, with unresolved D. CDR3 length: 17 amino acids. Germline V CDR1 and CDR2: LGHDT, YNNKEL (reference sequence). Trimming removed 0 bases at V and 2 bases at J, with 15 bases between. Written as DNA, the CDR3 is TGTGCCAGCAGCCAAGAGGCCAGCTTTTCGGTCACAGATACGCAGTATTTT. Its translation is CASSQEASFSVTDTQYF.

The V and J genes are TRBV10-2 and TRBJ2-1; D gene ambiguous. V lost 4 bases, J lost 0 bases, and 7 bases lay in between. The CDR3 has 14 amino acids. Germline V gene sequence: CDR1 WSHSY, CDR2 SAAADI. CDR3 sequence reads: CASSAINSYNEQFF. The CDR3 bases are TGCGCCAGCAGTGCTATCAACTCCTACAATGAGCAGTTCTTC.

Comments on this clonotype: A read error may explain this, as a much larger clone is one base away. The rearrangement uses TRBV6-5 and TRBJ2-1; 7 bases agree with TRBD1. The CDR3 is 13 residues long. Germline-derived CDR1 and CDR2 are MNHEY and SVGAGI. The CDR3 DNA follows: TGTGCCAGCAGTATACAGGGGTTTAATGTGCAGTTCTTC. Amino acids: CASSIQGFNVQFF.

This chain joins TRBV3-1 and TRBJ2-1; TRBD2 matches at 14 bases. Germline CDR1 is LGHDT and CDR2 is YNNKEL (reference sequence). V lost 5 bases and J lost 2; bases outside the gene matches: 8. The CDR3 extends over 18 amino acids. The CDR3 DNA reads as TGTGCCAGCAGCGCACCGGGACTAGCGGGAGTCACCTACAATGAGCAGTTCTTC. This codes for CASSAPGLAGVTYNEQFF.

This clonotype was recorded many times. J is TRBJ2-3 and V is TRBV27; D not resolved. This CDR3 has 13 residues. Looked up from germline, CDR1 is MNHEY and CDR2 is SMNVEV (reference sequence). Trimming took 5 bases from V and 6 from J, leaving 12 bases between them. Written as DNA, the CDR3 is TGTGCCAGCAGTGGGCCCTCGGCGGATACGCAGTATTTT. Amino acids: CASSGPSADTQYF.

This clonotype was found a few times. The V call is TRBV20-1, the J call TRBJ2-1, with unresolved D. CDR1 is DFQATT, CDR2 SNEGSKA, per germline (reference sequence). This CDR3 has 12 amino acids. Trimming stripped 4 bases from V and 8 bases from J, with 12 bases between. Written as DNA, the CDR3 is TGCAGTGCTAAAGCTATGACGGATGAGCAGTTCTTC. It translates to CSAKAMTDEQFF.

This chain uses TRBV28 with TRBJ1-5; D is undetermined. The CDR3 is 14 amino acids. V dropped 1 base and J dropped 4 bases, with 8 bases sitting between them. Germline CDR1 MDHEN, CDR2 SYDVKM. CDR3 sequence (DNA): TGTGCCAGCAGTTTATTAACATTAAATCAGCCCCAGCATTTT. It translates to CASSLLTLNQPQHF.

This clonotype was counted at least ten times. V usage is TRBV12-3 or TRBV12-4 and J usage is TRBJ2-1, with unresolved D. Trimming took 3 bases from V and 3 from J, leaving 18 bases between them. The CDR3 length is 17 residues. The CDR3 reads CASSFAGSEGIYNEQFF. CDR3 bases: TGTGCCAGCAGTTTTGCTGGGTCAGAAGGGATCTACAATGAGCAGTTCTTC.

This clonotype was found many times. V is TRBV5-1 and J is TRBJ2-7, with TRBD1 identical over 7 bases. Looked up from germline, CDR1 is SGHRS and CDR2 is YFSETQ. The CDR3 is 15 amino acids. V gave up 0 bases and J gave up 2 bases; unmatched junction bases: 5. As DNA, the CDR3 is TGCGCCAGCAGCTTGGGACAGGGTCCGACCTACGAGCAGTACTTC. Translated: CASSLGQGPTYEQYF.

As for this clonotype: This may be a read error, as it is one base from a much larger clone. This rearrangement joins TRBV10-3 to TRBJ1-5; 7 bases agree with TRBD1. This CDR3 is built from 15 residues. The germline gives CDR1 ENHRY, CDR2 SYGVKD. V shed 2 bases, J shed 4 bases, and the junction held 5 bases outside the gene matches. CDR3 amino acids: CAISEPKQGNQPQHF. The CDR3, as DNA: TGTGCCATCAGTGAGCCGAAACAGGGGAATCAGCCCCAGCATTTT.

This clonotype was seen at least ten times. The chain uses TRBV7-9 and TRBJ2-1; either TRBD1 or TRBD2 may supply D (5 bases each). CDR1 SEHNR and CDR2 FQNEAQ come from the germline V gene (reference sequence). V was clipped by 5 bases and J by 5 bases, with 16 bases between them. The CDR3 runs to 15 residues. CDR3 in amino acids: CASSVPGTDHNEQFF. For the CDR3, the DNA is TGTGCCAGCAGCGTCCCCGGGACGGATCACAATGAGCAGTTCTTC.

This clonotype was counted ten times or more. This rearrangement joins TRBV4-3 to TRBJ2-2; 9 bases agree with TRBD2. Trimming at V came to 0 bases and at J to 5 bases, leaving 7 bases not matched to a gene. Germline V lookup: CDR1 LGHNA, CDR2 YSLEER. CDR3 length: 17 residues. As DNA, the CDR3 is TGCGCCAGCAGCCAAGATCTGGGGCGGGAGGGGACCGGGGAGCTGTTTTTT. It yields the protein CASSQDLGREGTGELFF.

This clonotype has a count of ten or more. This chain connects TRBV29-1 to TRBJ1-1, with D possibly TRBD1 on 5 matching bases. Between the trimmed V and J ends, which lost 8 bases and 4 bases, there was a span of 20 bases. Germline CDR1 is SQVTM and CDR2 is ANQGSEA. The CDR3 spans 14 residues. The CDR3 region is CSSSGPARATEAFF. CDR3 coding DNA: TGCAGCTCCTCGGGACCGGCACGGGCCACTGAAGCTTTCTTT.

This clonotype was observed at least ten times. The J gene is TRBJ2-1, the V gene TRBV14, with TRBD2 as a possible D gene (5 bases). The V and J ends lost 3 bases and 6 bases respectively, with 15 bases between them. CDR3 length equals 15 residues. The germline gives CDR1 SGHDN, CDR2 FVKESK. The DNA for the CDR3 is TGTGCCAGCAGCCACCCGGGGTACTCGAGCAATGAGCAGTTCTTC. This codes for CASSHPGYSSNEQFF.

Only a few counts were recorded for this clonotype. CDR3 sequence reads: CASSLETGVEQYF. CDR3 sequence (DNA): TGTGCCAGCAGTTTAGAGACAGGGGTCGAGCAGTACTTC. The chain employs TRBV12-3 or TRBV12-4 and TRBJ2-7; 8 nucleotides line up with TRBD1. The CDR3 extends over 13 amino acids. J lost 6 bases, V lost 1 base, and 2 bases had no gene match.

This clonotype was seen repeatedly, ten times or more. The rearrangement uses TRBV20-1 and TRBJ2-1, with TRBD2 as a possible D gene (5 bases). Trimming cost V 7 bases and J 0 bases, with 13 bases left between them. The CDR3 runs 14 residues. In germline, CDR1 is DFQATT, CDR2 SNEGSKA (reference sequence). CDR3 sequence: CSVRTPSSYNEQFF. The DNA of the CDR3 is TGCAGTGTGCGGACTCCGAGCTCCTACAATGAGCAGTTCTTC.

This rearrangement joins TRBV12-3 or TRBV12-4 to TRBJ1-4, with a possible D match to TRBD1 (5 bases). The CDR3 is made up of 12 amino acids. The V and J ends lost 1 base and 13 bases respectively, with 10 bases between them. The CDR3 region has the DNA TGTGCCAGCAGTTTAGGGGACGGCAGACTGTTTTTT. This codes for CASSLGDGRLFF.

This clonotype was seen a few times. The genes are TRBV5-1 and TRBJ2-1, with D possibly matching TRBD1 (5 bases). Germline V CDR1 and CDR2: SGHRS, YFSETQ. The CDR3 sequence is 16 residues long. V was clipped by 1 base and J by 0 bases, with 11 bases between them. The CDR3 reads CASSLLLGRSYNEQFF. The DNA of the CDR3 is TGCGCCAGCAGCTTGTTGCTGGGGCGCTCCTACAATGAGCAGTTCTTC.

This clonotype was counted a few times. The DNA of the CDR3 is TGCAGTGCTAGAGATCGGGGGACTAGCCCCAGGGATACGCAGTATTTT. The encoded protein is CSARDRGTSPRDTQYF. The gene calls are TRBV20-1 and TRBJ2-3; TRBD2 aligns across 9 bases. In germline, CDR1 is DFQATT, CDR2 SNEGSKA (reference sequence). V was pared by 0 bases and J by 6 bases, with 10 bases of the junction left unmatched. This CDR3 contains 16 residues.

This clonotype showed up just a few times. The chain uses TRBV27 and TRBJ2-1, with 15 bases identical to TRBD2. The germline gives CDR1 MNHEY, CDR2 SMNVEV (reference sequence). This CDR3 spans 20 amino acids. Trimming removed 2 bases from V and 8 bases from J; junction bases left unmatched: 16. CDR3 sequence: CASSLVLGTSGRKAFDEQFF. As DNA, the CDR3 is TGTGCCAGCAGTTTAGTCCTAGGGACTAGCGGGAGGAAAGCTTTCGATGAGCAGTTCTTC.

This clonotype was found many times. The chain employs TRBV18 and TRBJ1-6; D possibly corresponds to TRBD1 (5 bases). Germline values: CDR1 KGHSH, CDR2 LQKENI. The CDR3 loop spans 14 amino acids. V was clipped by 6 bases and J by 7 bases, with 13 bases between them. CDR3 sequence (DNA): TGTGCCAGCTCGCCTGGGACGGGAAATTCACCCCTCCACTTT. Residues: CASSPGTGNSPLHF.

This clonotype was observed at least ten times. This chain connects TRBV6-5 to TRBJ1-5, with no clear D. Trimming removed 4 bases at V and 0 bases at J, with 13 bases between. The CDR3 consists of 16 residues. Germline V CDR1 and CDR2: MNHEY, SVGAGI. CDR3 sequence reads: CASSSGTEFSNQPQHF. The CDR3 region has the DNA TGTGCCAGCAGTTCCGGAACAGAGTTTAGCAATCAGCCCCAGCATTTT.

This clonotype was found a few times. This chain joins TRBV7-6 and TRBJ2-2; D unresolved. The CDR3 extends over 16 amino acids. With 4 bases removed from V and 3 bases from J, the gap between germline ends came to 15 bases. CDR1 and CDR2 (germline): SGHVS, FNYEAQ. This CDR3 is CASSYDRILDTGELFF. Written as DNA, the CDR3 is TGTGCCAGCAGCTATGACCGAATACTGGACACCGGGGAGCTGTTTTTT.

In this sample, this clonotype turned up many times. The CDR3 region is CASSSSTETQYF. CDR3 coding DNA: TGTGCCAGCAGCTCCAGTACGGAGACCCAGTACTTC. V and J are TRBV7-2 and TRBJ2-5, with D unclear. In germline, CDR1 is SGHTA, CDR2 FQGNSA. There are 12 residues in the CDR3. With 4 bases removed from V and 5 bases from J, the gap between germline ends came to 8 bases.